The clone carrying this T cell receptor (beta chain) appeared many times. Its specificity is not known. The source of the sample is a study of CD8 T cells in ankylosing spondylitis. Study results and caveats: A TCR beta motif made of about eight highly homologous variants seemed typical of ankylosing spondylitis blood.

There are 15 residues in the CDR3. Germline V gene data show CDR1 as SEHNR and CDR2 as FQNEAQ (reference sequence). V lost 5 bases, J lost 6 bases, and 8 bases stayed unmatched. Generation of TCR beta libraries employed quantitative 5'-RACE incorporating molecular barcodes. TCRdb re-called the 5' RACE reads through MiXCR, storing one row per CDR3 protein. The repertoire holds approximately 30,000 distinct CDR3 sequences, with 6.5% to 9.5% as singletons. The sequencing sample was made of blood. The chain has TRBV7-9 and TRBJ2-7; 12 bases agree with TRBD2. This TCR came from a male donor with ankylosing spondylitis or in good health (not recorded which). CDR3 coding DNA: TGTGCCAGCAGCAGAGGGGGACTAGCGGGCTTCGAGCAGTACTTC. It specifies CASSRGGLAGFEQYF.